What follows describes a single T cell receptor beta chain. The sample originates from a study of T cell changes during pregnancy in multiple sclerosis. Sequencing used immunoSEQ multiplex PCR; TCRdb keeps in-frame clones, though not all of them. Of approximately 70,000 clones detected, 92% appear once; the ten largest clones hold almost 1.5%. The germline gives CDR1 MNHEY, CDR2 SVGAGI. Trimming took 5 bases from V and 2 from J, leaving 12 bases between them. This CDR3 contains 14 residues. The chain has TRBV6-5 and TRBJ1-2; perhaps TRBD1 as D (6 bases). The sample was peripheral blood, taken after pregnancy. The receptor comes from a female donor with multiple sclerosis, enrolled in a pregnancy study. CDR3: CASSLQGANYGYTF. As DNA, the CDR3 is TGTGCCAGCAGTCTACAGGGTGCAAACTATGGCTACACCTTC.